What follows are 27 T cell receptor beta chains derived from one specimen sequenced in a study of blood T cell repertoires in COVID-19. Clones were read by immunoSEQ multiplex PCR, and TCRdb kept only the in-frame ones, dropping some. The sample lists 250,000 to 350,000 clones; roughly 89% were seen once. Source material: peripheral blood. The receptors originated from a woman between 35 and 50 years old who had recovered from COVID-19.

The CDR3 here is CASSLSGLASYEQYF. The CDR3 DNA is TGTGCCAGCAGTTTATCGGGACTAGCGTCCTACGAGCAGTACTTC. The genes are TRBV27 and TRBJ2-7, with 10 bases fitting TRBD2. The germline V gene has CDR1 MNHEY and CDR2 SMNVEV (reference sequence). With 0 bases clipped from V and 1 base from J, the junction kept 0 bases outside the gene matches. The CDR3 runs to 15 residues.

CDR3 in amino acids: CASSTQGQGLKGYTF. CDR3 nucleotide sequence: TGTGCCAGCAGCACCCAAGGGCAGGGGTTAAAGGGCTACACCTTC. The V gene is TRBV21-1, the J gene TRBJ1-2; the tabulated D call, TRBD1, remains unverified against the DNA. TRBV21-1 is a pseudogene segment. The CDR3 is 15 amino acids.

The J gene is TRBJ1-3, the V gene TRBV19; tentatively, D is TRBD1 (6 bases). V dropped 3 bases and J dropped 1 base, with 13 bases sitting between them. This CDR3 is 16 amino acids long. Germline CDR1 and CDR2: LNHDA and SQIVND (reference sequence). CDR3 sequence: CASSIFHRESGNTIYF. CDR3 coding DNA: TGTGCCAGTAGTATTTTTCACAGGGAATCTGGAAACACCATATATTTT.

The chain carries TRBV18 and TRBJ2-2, with 7 positions matching TRBD2. CDR1 and CDR2 (germline): KGHSH, LQKENI. This CDR3 spans 15 amino acids. The V segment lost 3 bases and the J segment 5 bases; nucleotides outside the gene matches: 6. The CDR3 DNA reads TGTGCCAGCTCACCGCGGGAGTCTTCGACCGGGGAGCTGTTTTTT. It encodes CASSPRESSTGELFF.

The V call is TRBV29-1, the J call TRBJ1-5, with D possibly TRBD1 on 6 matching bases. The germline V and J ends were trimmed by 3 bases and 10 bases, with 16 bases remaining between them. The CDR3 loop spans 13 amino acids. The germline V gene encodes CDR1 SQVTM and CDR2 ANQGSEA. This CDR3 reads CSVDEGVGEPQHF. The CDR3, as DNA: TGCAGCGTTGATGAGGGGGTAGGGGAACCCCAGCATTTT. The variable domain in full, with the rest retrieved from reference TRBV29-1 and TRBJ1-5, is SAVISQKPSRDICQRGTSLTIQCQVDSQVTMMFWYRQQPGQSLTLIATANQGSEATYESGFVIDKFPISRPNLTFSTLTVSNMSPEDSSIYLCSVDEGVGEPQHFGDGTRLSIL.

V is TRBV6-5 and J is TRBJ2-3; no clear D gene. The V end was cut by 0 bases, the J end by 3 bases, with 13 bases between. This CDR3 is 16 amino acids long. From germline, CDR1 is MNHEY and CDR2 SVGAGI. The chain's CDR3 is CASSYSRIFRTDTQYF. The CDR3 nucleotides are TGTGCCAGCAGTTACTCCAGGATATTCCGGACAGATACGCAGTATTTT.

The chain joins TRBV28 to TRBJ2-1; TRBD2 matches at 13 bases. Germline V lookup: CDR1 MDHEN, CDR2 SYDVKM. J lost 10 bases, V lost 5 bases, and 11 bases had no gene match. The length of the CDR3 is 16 residues. CDR3 coding DNA: TGTGCCAGCAGTACTCCCGGGACTAGCGGGATGGGGGAGCAGTTCTTC. It yields the protein CASSTPGTSGMGEQFF. The complete variable domain, with remaining parts taken from reference TRBV28 and TRBJ2-1, reads DVKVTQSSRYLVKRTGEKVFLECVQDMDHENMFWYRQDPGLGLRLIYFSYDVKMKEKGDIPEGYSVSREKKERFSLILESASTNQTSMYLCASSTPGTSGMGEQFFGPGTRLTVL.

As regards this clone: Other nucleotide sequences from this sample produce the same CDR3. The chain combines TRBV14 with TRBJ1-1; D is uncertain. Trimming shortened V by 4 bases and J by 1 base, and 7 bases separated the two germline ends. Germline values: CDR1 SGHDN, CDR2 FVKESK. This CDR3 has 13 amino acids. This CDR3 reads CASSRQENTEAFF. Written as DNA, the CDR3 is TGTGCCAGCAGCCGGCAAGAGAACACTGAAGCTTTCTTT. Full variable domain (remainder filled in from reference TRBV14 and TRBJ1-1): EAGVTQFPSHSVIEKGQTVTLRCDPISGHDNLYWYRRVMGKEIKFLLHFVKESKQDESGMPNNRFLAERTGGTYSTLKVQPAELEDSGVYFCASSRQENTEAFFGQGTRLTVV.

V and J are TRBV15 and TRBJ2-1, with 9 bases lining up with TRBD2. Germline assignment: CDR1 LNHNV and CDR2 YYDKDF (reference sequence). V shed 0 bases and J 9 bases; nucleotides not matched to a gene: 9. This CDR3 is 16 amino acids long. For the CDR3, the DNA is TGTGCCACCAGCAGAGATCGGGCGGGAGGGCCTCGTGAGCAGTTCTTC. Amino acids: CATSRDRAGGPREQFF.

V is TRBV5-1 and J is TRBJ1-3; TRBD1 is a possible D gene (5 bases). V was trimmed by 4 bases and J by 3 bases, leaving 17 bases between them. CDR1 is SGHRS and CDR2 is YFSETQ in the germline V gene. This CDR3 is built from 16 residues. This chain's CDR3 is CASSQMAGTLGNTIYF. CDR3 DNA: TGCGCCAGCAGCCAGATGGCGGGGACGCTTGGAAACACCATATATTTT.

This sequence joins TRBV7-9 and TRBJ2-2; TRBD2 matches at 10 bases. Germline V lookup: CDR1 SEHNR, CDR2 FQNEAQ (reference sequence). The V gene end was trimmed by 1 base and the J gene end by 0 bases; junction bases not matched to a gene: 5. The CDR3 runs 18 residues. CDR3 in amino acids: CASSLGLAGTSNTGELFF. The CDR3, as DNA: TGTGCCAGCAGCTTAGGACTAGCGGGCACTTCGAACACCGGGGAGCTGTTTTTT. Combining the CDR3 with reference TRBV7-9 and TRBJ2-2 gives the whole variable domain DTGVSQNPRHKITKRGQNVTFRCDPISEHNRLYWYRQTLGQGPEFLTYFQNEAQLEKSRLLSDRFSAERPKGSFSTLEIQRTEQGDSAMYLCASSLGLAGTSNTGELFFGEGSRLTVL.

The rearrangement joins TRBV5-6 to TRBJ2-5, with a tentative D call TRBD1 (5 bases). Germline CDR1 is SGHDT and CDR2 is YYEEEE. The V end lost 4 bases, the J end lost 3 bases, and 16 bases lay between the germline ends. The CDR3 covers 15 residues. In DNA, the CDR3 is TGTGCCAGCAGCCCCGGACAACTCGTTAAAGAGACCCAGTACTTC. Its protein product is CASSPGQLVKETQYF.

The J gene is TRBJ1-2, the V gene TRBV19; 9 positions agree with TRBD1. The CDR3 has 15 amino acids. The germline V gene has CDR1 LNHDA and CDR2 SQIVND (reference sequence). J gave up 3 bases and V 5 bases, and 7 bases lay outside the gene matches. The CDR3 DNA reads as TGTGCCAGTAGTCCTGGGACAGGGCGGGACTATGGCTACACCTTC. Translating gives CASSPGTGRDYGYTF. Supplemented by reference TRBV19 and TRBJ1-2, the full variable domain reads DGGITQSPKYLFRKEGQNVTLSCEQNLNHDAMYWYRQDPGQGLRLIYYSQIVNDFQKGDIAEGYSVSREKKESFPLTVTSAQKNPTAFYLCASSPGTGRDYGYTFGSGTRLTVV.

The CDR3 region is CASSPGQGAGGAFF. The CDR3 DNA is TGTGCCAGCAGCCCGGGACAGGGGGCGGGAGGTGCTTTCTTT. The genes are TRBV7-8 and TRBJ1-1; 12 bases are shared with TRBD1. The junction had 9 bases not matched to a gene; V was cut back by 5 bases and J by 11 bases. The CDR3 extends over 14 amino acids. Germline V CDR1 and CDR2: SGHVS, FQNEAQ. The full variable domain, completed using reference TRBV7-8 and TRBJ1-1, is GAGVSQSPRYKVAKRGQDVALRCDPISGHVSLFWYQQALGQGPEFLTYFQNEAQLDKSGLPSDRFFAERPEGSVSTLKIQRTQQEDSAVYLCASSPGQGAGGAFFGQGTRLTVV.

The chain is built from TRBV2 and TRBJ2-2; 8 bases line up with TRBD2. The CDR3 totals 15 residues. CDR1 is SNHLY, CDR2 FYNNEI, per germline. V lost 7 bases to trimming and J lost 7 bases; unmatched junction nucleotides: 11. The CDR3 is CASTAPGLEIGELFF. The CDR3 region has the DNA TGTGCCAGCACCGCTCCGGGACTAGAGATCGGGGAGCTGTTTTTT.

The J gene is TRBJ2-7, the V gene TRBV14; unclear D gene. Germline CDR1 SGHDN, CDR2 FVKESK. V was clipped by 0 bases and J by 1 base, with 10 bases between them. The CDR3 loop spans 15 amino acids. CDR3 DNA sequence: TGTGCCAGCAGCCAAGACGCGCGCGCGTCCTACGAGCAGTACTTC. Protein product: CASSQDARASYEQYF.

The chain employs TRBV10-1 and TRBJ1-1; D is ambiguous. The CDR3 is 12 residues long. Germline assignment: CDR1 WNHNN and CDR2 SYGVQD (reference sequence). The V and J ends lost 0 bases and 9 bases respectively, with 8 bases between them. The CDR3 region is CASSESGGKAFF. CDR3 coding DNA: TGCGCCAGCAGTGAGTCGGGAGGGAAAGCTTTCTTT.

In its sample, this clone was seen once. The chain links TRBV11-3 to TRBJ1-2; D remains unclear. Deletions cut 5 bases from V and 4 bases from J, with 17 bases between. CDR1 is SGHNT, CDR2 YENEEA, per germline. The CDR3 has 15 amino acids. The CDR3 here is CASSPLWGGGYGYTF. CDR3 bases: TGTGCCAGCAGCCCTTTGTGGGGTGGAGGCTATGGCTACACCTTC.

V gene TRBV15 combines with J gene TRBJ1-2; maybe TRBD1 (6 bases). The CDR3 totals 16 residues. The V and J ends lost 0 bases and 4 bases respectively, with 15 bases between them. Germline assignment: CDR1 LNHNV and CDR2 YYDKDF (reference sequence). CDR3 loop: CATSRDLGGLFYGYTF. The CDR3 nucleotides read TGTGCCACCAGCAGAGATCTGGGGGGGCTCTTCTATGGCTACACCTTC.

This clone showed up just a few times. This sequence joins TRBV29-1 and TRBJ1-2; 9 positions agree with TRBD1. V was clipped by 5 bases and J by 4 bases; unmatched bases: 8. The CDR3 has 14 amino acids. In germline, CDR1 is SQVTM, CDR2 ANQGSEA. CDR3 protein: CSVQGTGNSYGYTF. The CDR3 DNA is TGCAGCGTTCAAGGGACAGGGAATAGCTATGGCTACACCTTC. The full variable domain, with the rest looked up from reference TRBV29-1 and TRBJ1-2, is SAVISQKPSRDICQRGTSLTIQCQVDSQVTMMFWYRQQPGQSLTLIATANQGSEATYESGFVIDKFPISRPNLTFSTLTVSNMSPEDSSIYLCSVQGTGNSYGYTFGSGTRLTVV.

DNA of the CDR3: TGTGCCAGCTCACCACCGGGACTAGCGGCATACGAGCAGTACTTC. This translates into CASSPPGLAAYEQYF. The rearrangement links TRBV18 to TRBJ2-7; 11 nucleotides agree with TRBD2. Germline CDR1 KGHSH, CDR2 LQKENI. CDR3 length: 15 amino acids. V was clipped by 0 bases and J by 4 bases; unmatched bases: 2. Combining the CDR3 with reference TRBV18 and TRBJ2-7 gives the whole variable domain NAGVMQNPRHLVRRRGQEARLRCSPMKGHSHVYWYRQLPEEGLKFMVYLQKENIIDESGMPKERFSAEFPKEGPSILRIQQVVRGDSAAYFCASSPPGLAAYEQYFGPGTRLTVT.

The rearrangement joins TRBV30 to TRBJ1-1, with D maybe TRBD1 (6 bases). The germline V gene has CDR1 GTSNPN and CDR2 SVGIG (reference sequence). Trimming removed 3 bases from V and 1 base from J, with 15 bases in between. The CDR3 has 15 amino acids. CDR3: CAWSRGADWNTEAFF. The CDR3 DNA reads as TGTGCCTGGAGCAGGGGAGCTGACTGGAACACTGAAGCTTTCTTT.

CDR3 region: CASRRDFGGYTF. CDR3 DNA: TGTGCCAGTAGGCGGGACTTTGGTGGCTACACCTTC. The chain joins TRBV19 to TRBJ1-2; possibly TRBD1 for D (5 bases). The CDR3 runs to 12 residues. V was shortened by 6 bases and J by 7 bases, with 12 bases between the two germline ends. The germline V gene has CDR1 LNHDA and CDR2 SQIVND (reference sequence).

The CDR3 DNA is TGTGCCAGCAGTCCCGGGACTAGCGGGAGTGATACGCAGTATTTT. Encoded protein: CASSPGTSGSDTQYF. The V gene is TRBV27, the J gene TRBJ2-3; 14 bases are a match to TRBD2. With 5 bases clipped from V and 6 bases from J, the junction kept 4 bases outside the gene matches. CDR1 and CDR2 from the germline V gene are MNHEY and SMNVEV (reference sequence). The CDR3 is 15 amino acids.

This clone was found once. The chain combines TRBV29-1 with TRBJ2-1; the match to TRBD2 covers 9 bases. The CDR3 is made up of 16 amino acids. Germline V gene sequence: CDR1 SQVTM, CDR2 ANQGSEA. V was clipped by 6 bases and J by 5 bases; unmatched bases: 14. As DNA, the CDR3 is TGCAGCGTCCCCAAACCCGGCGGGAGGGGGCACAATGAGCAGTTCTTC. Its translation: CSVPKPGGRGHNEQFF.

The genes are TRBV30 and TRBJ1-4; D gene ambiguous. This CDR3 comprises 13 residues. V was shortened by 2 bases and J by 4 bases, with 8 bases between the two germline ends. Germline V gene data show CDR1 as GTSNPN and CDR2 as SVGIG (reference sequence). CDR3 residues: CAWSRGNNEKLFF. The CDR3 bases are TGTGCCTGGAGTCGAGGGAATAATGAAAAACTGTTTTTT. The full variable domain, in which reference TRBV30 and TRBJ1-4 provide the parts outside the CDR3, is SQTIHQWPATLVQPVGSPLSLECTVEGTSNPNLYWYRQAAGRGLQLLFYSVGIGQISSEVPQNLSASRPQDRQFILSSKKLLLSDSGFYLCAWSRGNNEKLFFGSGTQLSVL.

The V call is TRBV24-1, the J call TRBJ2-2; 13 positions agree with TRBD2. Germline trimming cut 3 bases from V and 1 base from J; bases unmatched to any gene: 7. In germline, CDR1 is KGHDR, CDR2 SFDVKD. The CDR3 extends over 19 amino acids. The CDR3 sequence: CATSDAPGLAGMNTGELFF. The CDR3 bases are TGTGCCACCAGTGATGCTCCGGGACTAGCGGGGATGAACACCGGGGAGCTGTTTTTT.